These T cell receptor beta chains were read from a single sample in a study of blood T cell repertoires in COVID-19. This table comes from immunoSEQ multiplex PCR, and its TCRdb copy is limited to in-frame clones, with some not included. The table includes 150,000 to 200,000 clones, roughly 80% detected once. Sample: peripheral blood. Receptors were obtained from a man aged 45-60 years who had recovered from COVID-19. CDR3s include the opening cysteine and the closing phenylalanine or tryptophan. The D gene is left open where the match is weak. Clone size is given for some rows only: seen once, a few or many times, or a class if the clone is expanded.

CDR3 DNA: TGTGCCAGCAGCGCACGCAGGGAACTTGATGGCTACACCTTC
CDR3 protein: CASSARRELDGYTF
D gene: NA
J gene: TRBJ1-2
clone size: NA
V gene: TRBV11-2

CDR3 DNA: TGTGCCAGCAGCATACTAGCATTCACAGATACGCAGTATTTT
CDR3 protein: CASSILAFTDTQYF
D gene: NA
J gene: TRBJ2-3
clone size: NA
V gene: TRBV5-4

CDR3 DNA: TGTGCCAGCAGTTGGGACAGGCTAACAGGCTACACCTTC
CDR3 protein: CASSWDRLTGYTF
D gene: TRBD1
J gene: TRBJ1-2
clone size: NA
V gene: TRBV27

CDR3 DNA: TGTGCCAGCAGCTTAAACGTTGGGACAGGGATTGTCTACGAGCAGTACTTC
CDR3 protein: CASSLNVGTGIVYEQYF
D gene: TRBD1
J gene: TRBJ2-7
clone size: NA
V gene: TRBV7-2

CDR3 DNA: TGTGCCAGCAGTTCCCTCTACGGGATCGGGGTGGACAATGAGCAGTTCTTC
CDR3 protein: CASSSLYGIGVDNEQFF
D gene: NA
J gene: TRBJ2-1
clone size: NA
V gene: TRBV28

CDR3 DNA: TGTGCCATCAGTGTCTCTTCAGAAGCGAGGGAGCAGTACTTC
CDR3 protein: CAISVSSEAREQYF
D gene: NA
J gene: TRBJ2-7
clone size: NA
V gene: TRBV10-3

CDR3 DNA: TGCGCCAGCAGCTTTAGGATCGTGGGGACTACTTTCTACGAGCAGTACTTC
CDR3 protein: CASSFRIVGTTFYEQYF
D gene: TRBD2
J gene: TRBJ2-7
clone size: NA
V gene: TRBV5-1

CDR3 DNA: TGCGCCAGCAGCCAAGAGGCGGTAGGGGGCGGCAATCAGCCCCAGCATTTT
CDR3 protein: CASSQEAVGGGNQPQHF
D gene: TRBD1
J gene: TRBJ1-5
clone size: NA
V gene: TRBV4-3

CDR3 DNA: TGTGCCAGCAGCCGGGACAGGGCTTTTGAAAAACTGTTTTTT
CDR3 protein: CASSRDRAFEKLFF
D gene: TRBD1
J gene: TRBJ1-4
clone size: NA
V gene: TRBV9

CDR3 DNA: TGTGCCAGCAGCCCGGGGACACCACGACCCGACGAGCAGTACTTC
CDR3 protein: CASSPGTPRPDEQYF
D gene: NA
J gene: TRBJ2-7
clone size: NA
V gene: TRBV5-4

CDR3 DNA: TGCGCCAGCAGTCTCGTTGGACTAGCGGGAGCGGAGGGAGAGACCCAGTACTTC
CDR3 protein: CASSLVGLAGAEGETQYF
D gene: TRBD2
J gene: TRBJ2-5
clone size: NA
V gene: TRBV23-1

CDR3 DNA: TGCGCCAGCAGCCAAGATCTCACAGTTCATACCCCCTACAATGAGCAGTTCTTC
CDR3 protein: CASSQDLTVHTPYNEQFF
D gene: NA
J gene: TRBJ2-1
clone size: NA
V gene: TRBV4-1

CDR3 DNA: TGTGCCAGCAGCCGACTAGCGGGAGGGGGCAAAAACATTCAGTACTTC
CDR3 protein: CASSRLAGGGKNIQYF
D gene: TRBD2
J gene: TRBJ2-4
clone size: NA
V gene: TRBV6-2/TRBV6-3

CDR3 DNA: TGTGCCAGCAGTCCCCGCAGTGGGGCCTCCTACGAGCAGTACTTC
CDR3 protein: CASSPRSGASYEQYF
D gene: NA
J gene: TRBJ2-7
clone size: NA
V gene: TRBV27

CDR3 DNA: TGTGCCAGCAGTTTGACTAGCACAGATACGCAGTATTTT
CDR3 protein: CASSLTSTDTQYF
D gene: NA
J gene: TRBJ2-3
clone size: NA
V gene: TRBV28

CDR3 DNA: TGTGCCAGCAGCGCGCTGGGACAGGGGGGATCACCCCTCCACTTT
CDR3 protein: CASSALGQGGSPLHF
D gene: TRBD1
J gene: TRBJ1-6
clone size: NA
V gene: TRBV9

CDR3 DNA: TGTGCCAGCAGGGGGACTAGCGGGGACAATGAGCAGTTCTTC
CDR3 protein: CASRGTSGDNEQFF
D gene: TRBD2
J gene: TRBJ2-1
clone size: NA
V gene: TRBV2

CDR3 DNA: TGTGCCAGTAGTCGGCCCACTAGCGGTCCCGGGAACACAGATACGCAGTATTTT
CDR3 protein: CASSRPTSGPGNTDTQYF
D gene: TRBD2
J gene: TRBJ2-3
clone size: NA
V gene: TRBV19

CDR3 DNA: TGCAGCGTCGCGGCACAGGGAACCGGGGAGCTGTTTTTT
CDR3 protein: CSVAAQGTGELFF
D gene: NA
J gene: TRBJ2-2
clone size: NA
V gene: TRBV29-1

CDR3 DNA: TGTGCCAGCAGGTATAACAGGGGCGAGACCCAGTACTTC
CDR3 protein: CASRYNRGETQYF
D gene: TRBD1
J gene: TRBJ2-5
clone size: NA
V gene: TRBV6-5

CDR3 DNA: TGTGCCAGCTCACCGAGACTAGCGGGAGGTTTGAACACCGGGGAGCTGTTTTTT
CDR3 protein: CASSPRLAGGLNTGELFF
D gene: TRBD2
J gene: TRBJ2-2
clone size: NA
V gene: TRBV18

CDR3 DNA: TGTGCCATCAGTGATGAGACAGGGTTTCTGAACACTGAAGCTTTCTTT
CDR3 protein: CAISDETGFLNTEAFF
D gene: TRBD1
J gene: TRBJ1-1
clone size: NA
V gene: TRBV10-3

CDR3 DNA: TGTGCCAGCAGTAGCCCCTCCAGGAATAATGGCTACACCTTC
CDR3 protein: CASSSPSRNNGYTF
D gene: NA
J gene: TRBJ1-2
clone size: NA
V gene: TRBV27

CDR3 DNA: TGTGCCAGCAGTTTAGCGGCGGGGGGGCGGACTTTCTTT
CDR3 protein: CASSLAAGGRTFF
D gene: NA
J gene: TRBJ1-1
clone size: once
V gene: TRBV12-3/TRBV12-4

CDR3 DNA: TGTGCCAGTAGCCACGCAGGCCAGCGGGGTAACTACGAGCAGTACTTC
CDR3 protein: CASSHAGQRGNYEQYF
D gene: TRBD2
J gene: TRBJ2-7
clone size: NA
V gene: TRBV19

CDR3 DNA: TGTGCCAGCAGCCAACCCCGGGACAGGGGATACGAAAAACTGTTTTTT
CDR3 protein: CASSQPRDRGYEKLFF
D gene: TRBD1
J gene: TRBJ1-4
clone size: NA
V gene: TRBV5-6

CDR3 DNA: TGTGCCAGCAGCTTATTCTCGGTCCGGGAGACCCAGTACTTC
CDR3 protein: CASSLFSVRETQYF
D gene: NA
J gene: TRBJ2-5
clone size: NA
V gene: TRBV7-2

CDR3 DNA: TGCGCCAGCAGCTTCCGCTACAGACTAGCGGGAGGGAGATACAATGAGCAGTTCTTC
CDR3 protein: CASSFRYRLAGGRYNEQFF
D gene: TRBD2
J gene: TRBJ2-1
clone size: many
V gene: TRBV5-1

CDR3 DNA: TGTGCCAGCAGTGTGCAACGGGAGGCGTACAATGAGCAGTTCTTC
CDR3 protein: CASSVQREAYNEQFF
D gene: TRBD2
J gene: TRBJ2-1
clone size: NA
V gene: TRBV6-2/TRBV6-3